The sequence of this T cell receptor (beta chain) was determined in a study of blood T cell repertoires in COVID-19. Losses at the gene ends were 0 bases for V and 2 bases for J; bases not matched to a gene: 10. Per the germline V gene, CDR1 is SGHRS and CDR2 is YFSETQ. CDR3 size: 18 residues. The assay was immunoSEQ multiplex PCR, and TCRdb's table has in-frame clones only and misses some. This table has roughly 150,000 clones, over 75% appearing once. The sequenced sample was peripheral blood. The chain couples TRBV5-1 to TRBJ1-2, with 10 bases fitting TRBD1. The TCR originated in a woman aged 45-65 years with acute or convalescent COVID-19. CDR3 nucleotide sequence: TGCGCCAGCAGCTTGGTTTTCTCTGACAGGGGGCGGAACTATGGCTACACCTTC. Translating gives CASSLVFSDRGRNYGYTF.